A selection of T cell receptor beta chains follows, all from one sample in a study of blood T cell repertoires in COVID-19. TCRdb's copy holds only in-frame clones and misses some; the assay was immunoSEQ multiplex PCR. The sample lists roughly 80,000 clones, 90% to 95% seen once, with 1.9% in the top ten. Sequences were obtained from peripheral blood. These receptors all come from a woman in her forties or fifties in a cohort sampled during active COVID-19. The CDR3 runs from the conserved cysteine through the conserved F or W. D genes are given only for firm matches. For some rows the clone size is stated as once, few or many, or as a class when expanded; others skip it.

cdr3_nt: TGTGCCAGCAGCCGTAAACCCCCTAGCGGGAGTATTTATGAGCAGTTCTTC
cdr3_aa: CASSRKPPSGSIYEQFF
j_call: TRBJ2-1
d_call: TRBD2
clone_size: once
v_call: TRBV3-1/TRBV3-2

cdr3_nt: TGTGCCACCAGCAGAGATCAGGGGGGCTACAATGAGCAGTTCTTC
cdr3_aa: CATSRDQGGYNEQFF
j_call: TRBJ2-1
d_call: NA
clone_size: NA
v_call: TRBV15

cdr3_nt: TGTGCCAGCAGTTTAGGTCCAGGGAGGAACTATGGCTACACCTTC
cdr3_aa: CASSLGPGRNYGYTF
j_call: TRBJ1-2
d_call: NA
clone_size: NA
v_call: TRBV27

cdr3_nt: TGTGCCAGCAGCTTAGAGTTATCAGGAATGAACACTGAAGCTTTCTTT
cdr3_aa: CASSLELSGMNTEAFF
j_call: TRBJ1-1
d_call: NA
clone_size: NA
v_call: TRBV5-6

cdr3_nt: TGTGCCAGCAGCCAAGGGGCTAGCGGGAGGAGAGATGAGCAGTTCTTC
cdr3_aa: CASSQGASGRRDEQFF
j_call: TRBJ2-1
d_call: TRBD2
clone_size: NA
v_call: TRBV3-1/TRBV3-2

cdr3_nt: TGTGCCAGCAGTTACAAACAGGATCAGCCCCAGCATTTT
cdr3_aa: CASSYKQDQPQHF
j_call: TRBJ1-5
d_call: NA
clone_size: once
v_call: TRBV6-6

cdr3_nt: TGTGCCAGCACCCTAGTTAGTTTCGGCACAGATACGCAGTATTTT
cdr3_aa: CASTLVSFGTDTQYF
j_call: TRBJ2-3
d_call: NA
clone_size: NA
v_call: TRBV28

cdr3_nt: TGTGCCAGTAGTAGGGGACGGACTAGCGTCACAGATACGCAGTATTTT
cdr3_aa: CASSRGRTSVTDTQYF
j_call: TRBJ2-3
d_call: TRBD2
clone_size: NA
v_call: TRBV19

cdr3_nt: TGCGCCAGCAGCCCAAGGGGGGGCGGGGGACCGTACGAGCAGTACTTC
cdr3_aa: CASSPRGGGGPYEQYF
j_call: TRBJ2-7
d_call: NA
clone_size: NA
v_call: TRBV5-1

cdr3_nt: TGCGCCAGCAAGGTCGGGGGGACGGTGGAGACCCAGTACTTC
cdr3_aa: CASKVGGTVETQYF
j_call: TRBJ2-5
d_call: TRBD2
clone_size: NA
v_call: TRBV5-1

cdr3_nt: TGCGCCAGCAGCCAAGGGACAGGGGGTCCCTACGAGCAGTACTTC
cdr3_aa: CASSQGTGGPYEQYF
j_call: TRBJ2-7
d_call: TRBD1
clone_size: NA
v_call: TRBV4-1

cdr3_nt: TGTGCCACCAGTGCCCTCCCGGGACAGGGAGATAATGAGCAGTTCTTC
cdr3_aa: CATSALPGQGDNEQFF
j_call: TRBJ2-1
d_call: TRBD1
clone_size: NA
v_call: TRBV24-1

cdr3_nt: TGTGCCTGGAGACCCACCGGGACAGAATCTAACTATGGCTACACCTTC
cdr3_aa: CAWRPTGTESNYGYTF
j_call: TRBJ1-2
d_call: TRBD1
clone_size: NA
v_call: TRBV30

cdr3_nt: TGTGCCAGCAGCTTAAAAGGACTAGCGGGACCCCCTCGCGATGAGCAGTTCTTC
cdr3_aa: CASSLKGLAGPPRDEQFF
j_call: TRBJ2-1
d_call: TRBD2
clone_size: NA
v_call: TRBV11-3

cdr3_nt: TGTGCCAGCGGAGGATACCAAGAGACCCAGTACTTC
cdr3_aa: CASGGYQETQYF
j_call: TRBJ2-5
d_call: NA
clone_size: NA
v_call: TRBV2

cdr3_nt: TGTGCCAGCAGCATCCTAGCGGGAGGGGGAGAGACCCAGTACTTC
cdr3_aa: CASSILAGGGETQYF
j_call: TRBJ2-5
d_call: TRBD2
clone_size: NA
v_call: TRBV7-3

cdr3_nt: TGTGCCACCAGCGGGGACTATGGCTATCGGATCTACAATGAGCAGTTCTTC
cdr3_aa: CATSGDYGYRIYNEQFF
j_call: TRBJ2-1
d_call: TRBD2
clone_size: NA
v_call: TRBV15

cdr3_nt: TGTGCCAGCAGCAGGGCCGGCTATGGCTACACCTTC
cdr3_aa: CASSRAGYGYTF
j_call: TRBJ1-2
d_call: NA
clone_size: NA
v_call: TRBV25-1

cdr3_nt: TGTGCCAGCAGTATGGGACAGCTCACAGATACGCAGTATTTT
cdr3_aa: CASSMGQLTDTQYF
j_call: TRBJ2-3
d_call: TRBD1
clone_size: NA
v_call: TRBV5-4

cdr3_nt: TGTGCCTGGAGTAGCGGAAGGACGGCGGGCAATCAGCCCCAGCATTTT
cdr3_aa: CAWSSGRTAGNQPQHF
j_call: TRBJ1-5
d_call: NA
clone_size: once
v_call: TRBV30

cdr3_nt: TGTGCCACCAGGACAGGGGGCATATATACGCAGTATTTT
cdr3_aa: CATRTGGIYTQYF
j_call: TRBJ2-3
d_call: TRBD1
clone_size: once
v_call: TRBV27

cdr3_nt: TGCGCCAGCAGCTTGATGCGGGGGTCTAATGAAAAACTGTTTTTT
cdr3_aa: CASSLMRGSNEKLFF
j_call: TRBJ1-4
d_call: NA
clone_size: NA
v_call: TRBV5-1

cdr3_nt: TGTGCCAGCAGCTTATATTCGGGAGAGACCCAGTACTTC
cdr3_aa: CASSLYSGETQYF
j_call: TRBJ2-5
d_call: NA
clone_size: NA
v_call: TRBV7-3

cdr3_nt: TGTGCCACCAGCCTCCGGGGAGGGGAAAGAGCTGGGGCCAACGTCCTGACTTTC
cdr3_aa: CATSLRGGERAGANVLTF
j_call: TRBJ2-6
d_call: TRBD2
clone_size: once
v_call: TRBV15

cdr3_nt: TGTGCCAGCAGCTCAGGGACAGGGGGAGGCACAGATACGCAGTATTTT
cdr3_aa: CASSSGTGGGTDTQYF
j_call: TRBJ2-3
d_call: TRBD1
clone_size: NA
v_call: TRBV28

cdr3_nt: TGTGCCAGCAGCTTATATCAGGGTATCGGCTACACCTTC
cdr3_aa: CASSLYQGIGYTF
j_call: TRBJ1-2
d_call: NA
clone_size: NA
v_call: TRBV11-2

cdr3_nt: TGTGCCAGCAGTATGGGAGTTAATGAGCAGTTCTTC
cdr3_aa: CASSMGVNEQFF
j_call: TRBJ2-1
d_call: NA
clone_size: NA
v_call: TRBV12-3/TRBV12-4

cdr3_nt: TGTGCCAGCAGCTTGCGGGGGGTGATCTCCTACGAGCAGTACTTC
cdr3_aa: CASSLRGVISYEQYF
j_call: TRBJ2-7
d_call: TRBD2
clone_size: once
v_call: TRBV5-4

cdr3_nt: TGTGCCAGCAGCTTGGTTGGACAGGGCCAAACCACGCAGTATTTT
cdr3_aa: CASSLVGQGQTTQYF
j_call: TRBJ2-3
d_call: TRBD1
clone_size: NA
v_call: TRBV5-6

cdr3_nt: TGTGCCAGCAGCCCAGGGGAAGTCGGGGAGCTGTTTTTT
cdr3_aa: CASSPGEVGELFF
j_call: TRBJ2-2
d_call: NA
clone_size: NA
v_call: TRBV6-6

cdr3_nt: TGTGCCAGTACCAGGACAGGGGAGAGAGAAAAACTGTTTTTT
cdr3_aa: CASTRTGEREKLFF
j_call: TRBJ1-4
d_call: TRBD1
clone_size: NA
v_call: TRBV19

cdr3_nt: TGTGCCAGCCGGACTTCGCAAGAGACCCAGTACTTC
cdr3_aa: CASRTSQETQYF
j_call: TRBJ2-5
d_call: NA
clone_size: NA
v_call: TRBV6-5

cdr3_nt: TGTGCCACCAGCAAATCTAGCGGGGGAGGGCCAAGACTGACCCAGTACTTC
cdr3_aa: CATSKSSGGGPRLTQYF
j_call: TRBJ2-5
d_call: TRBD2
clone_size: NA
v_call: TRBV15

cdr3_nt: TGTGCCAGCAGACACATAGGGACAGGGAAAGCGGGAGTGCCAGGATTTGAGCAGTTCTTC
cdr3_aa: CASRHIGTGKAGVPGFEQFF
j_call: TRBJ2-1
d_call: NA
clone_size: once
v_call: TRBV3-1/TRBV3-2

cdr3_nt: TGTGCCAGCAGCTTACAGGCTCAGACCCAGTACTTC
cdr3_aa: CASSLQAQTQYF
j_call: TRBJ2-5
d_call: NA
clone_size: NA
v_call: TRBV7-2

cdr3_nt: TGCAGTGCGCCGGGGGGGTATGGCTACACCTTC
cdr3_aa: CSAPGGYGYTF
j_call: TRBJ1-2
d_call: NA
clone_size: once
v_call: TRBV20-1

cdr3_nt: TGCGCCAGCAGCCGACAGGGGATGGGCACAGATACGCAGTATTTT
cdr3_aa: CASSRQGMGTDTQYF
j_call: TRBJ2-3
d_call: TRBD1
clone_size: NA
v_call: TRBV5-1

cdr3_nt: TGTGCCAGCAGCCAAGATCTCGGTTTTTTTGAAAAACTGTTTTTT
cdr3_aa: CASSQDLGFFEKLFF
j_call: TRBJ1-4
d_call: NA
clone_size: NA
v_call: TRBV3-1/TRBV3-2

cdr3_nt: TGTGCCAGCAGCCGGACAGGGGTTCTGGGGATGGGCTCACCCCTCCACTTT
cdr3_aa: CASSRTGVLGMGSPLHF
j_call: TRBJ1-6
d_call: TRBD1
clone_size: NA
v_call: TRBV28